This TCR beta chain is from a study of blood T cell repertoires in COVID-19. Study details: PBMCs, B-cell-depleted T cells, or T cells were the source of the cDNA or gDNA that made up the material.

CDR1 MNHEY and CDR2 SMNVEV come from the germline V gene (reference sequence). This CDR3 has 14 residues. The ends were cut back, 6 bases at V and 2 bases at J, with 13 bases in the middle. Original processing methods: Researchers report that nucleated cell counts were estimated from reference gene primer amplification. Assay used: immunoSEQ multiplex PCR; TCRdb lists only in-frame clones, some missing. V and J calls and clone size come straight from that table; D and trimming were deduced from the DNA. Found here are nearly 200,000 clones, around four fifths of them singletons; the top ten hold about 20%.

This rearrangement joins TRBV27 to TRBJ2-5; D uncertain. The receptor comes from a human donor in a cohort sampled during active COVID-19. The sample taken for sequencing was peripheral blood. The CDR3 coding sequence is TGTGCCAGCAGAACCTTCGGCGGTCAAGAGACCCAGTACTTC. Its protein is CASRTFGGQETQYF.